What follows are 8 T cell receptor beta chains derived from one specimen sequenced in a study of T cell repertoires in cytomegalovirus infection. TCRdb called the reads again in MiXCR, with one record for every CDR3 protein. The sample lists a few hundred thousand distinct CDR3 sequences, almost 30% seen once, with around 18% in the top ten. The antigens of these receptors remain unknown. The source was cultured PBMCs, collected from culture after CMV antigen stimulation. Receptors were obtained from a human donor in good health (CMV status not recorded). Some clones in this sample may be carry-over from other donors' samples.

This clonotype was seen only a few times. V gene TRBV3-1 combines with J gene TRBJ1-6, with 9 bases matching TRBD1. The CDR3 is 17 residues long. In germline, CDR1 is LGHDT, CDR2 YNNKEL (reference sequence). The junction had 11 bases not matched to a gene; V was cut back by 4 bases and J by 7 bases. The CDR3 DNA reads TGTGCCAGCAGCCTCGGGACAGGGAAGGGGGAAAATTCACCCCTCCACTTT. It is translated as CASSLGTGKGENSPLHF. Variable domain in full (rest from reference TRBV3-1 and TRBJ1-6): DTAVSQTPKYLVTQMGNDKSIKCEQNLGHDTMYWYKQDSKKFLKIMFSYNNKELIINETVPNRFSPKSPDKAHLNLHINSLELGDSAVYFCASSLGTGKGENSPLHFGNGTRLTVT.

The chain joins TRBV4-1 to TRBJ1-2; D is unclear. Trimming took off 1 base at V and 5 bases at J, with 14 bases between the two ends. CDR3 length: 15 amino acids. Germline CDR1 MGHRA, CDR2 YSYEKL. The CDR3 reads CASSQARRNHYGYTF. As DNA, the CDR3 is TGCGCCAGCAGCCAAGCCCGACGGAACCATTATGGCTACACCTTC.

This chain joins TRBV7-9 and TRBJ2-3, with TRBD2 matching 8 bases. The V gene end was trimmed by 7 bases and the J gene end by 1 base; junction bases not matched to a gene: 7. Per germline, CDR1 SEHNR and CDR2 FQNEAQ (reference sequence). CDR3 length equals 15 residues. The CDR3 is CASTTPGLGTDTQYF. For the CDR3, the DNA is TGTGCCAGCACCACCCCGGGACTAGGCACAGATACGCAGTATTTT.

DNA of the CDR3: TGTGCCAGCAGTGATGGCAGGGCCGGGCGGATTCTCTCCTACAATGAGCAGTTCTTC. Protein product: CASSDGRAGRILSYNEQFF. The chain couples TRBV25-1 to TRBJ2-1; weak D call: TRBD1 (5 bases). The germline V and J ends were trimmed by 3 bases and 0 bases, with 21 bases remaining between them. The CDR3 runs to 19 residues. The germline V gene has CDR1 MGHDK and CDR2 SYGVNS.

This clonotype has a handful of counts. The chain uses TRBV2 and TRBJ2-1; D is perhaps TRBD1 or TRBD2 (5 bases each). The germline V and J ends were trimmed by 8 bases and 7 bases, with 15 bases remaining between them. Germline CDR1 SNHLY, CDR2 FYNNEI. This CDR3 is built from 13 residues. The CDR3 region is CASFPGTNNEQFF. The CDR3 DNA follows: TGTGCCAGCTTTCCCGGGACCAATAATGAGCAGTTCTTC.

The sample holds many counts of this clonotype. The chain couples TRBV7-8 to TRBJ2-7; D gene uncertain. The CDR3 consists of 14 residues. Trimming stripped 0 bases from V and 0 bases from J, with 6 bases between. The germline V gene encodes CDR1 SGHVS and CDR2 FQNEAQ. The CDR3 DNA reads TGTGCCAGCAGCTTAGCGGCAGGCTCCTACGAGCAGTACTTC. Translating it yields CASSLAAGSYEQYF.

As DNA, the CDR3 is TGTGCCAGCAGCGGATGGGACAGGACGAAAGAGACCCAGTACTTC. Translation: CASSGWDRTKETQYF. The rearrangement uses TRBV11-2 and TRBJ2-5; 8 bases are shared with TRBD1. Germline V CDR1 and CDR2: SGHAT, FQNNGV. The CDR3 loop spans 15 amino acids. V was clipped by 5 bases and J by 3 bases; unmatched bases: 8.

This clonotype was counted many times. The chain recombines TRBV7-2 with TRBJ2-3; D is perhaps TRBD1 or TRBD2 (5 bases each). The CDR3 sequence is 15 residues long. Trimming took 5 bases from V and 2 from J, leaving 14 bases between them. Germline V gives CDR1 SGHTA, CDR2 FQGNSA. This CDR3 is CASSPGTGYTDTQYF. In DNA form, the CDR3 reads TGTGCCAGCAGCCCCGGGACGGGCTACACAGATACGCAGTATTTT.